This is a list of T cell receptor beta chains from one sample in a study of technical replicates of blood from four donors. Sequencing used immunoSEQ multiplex PCR; TCRdb keeps in-frame clones, though not all of them. Among some 82,000 clones listed, 97% were seen once. Material for sequencing was T cells isolated from PBMCs. The receptor set was obtained from a human donor in good health. CDR3s include the opening cysteine and the closing phenylalanine or tryptophan. The D gene is left open where the match is weak. Only part of the rows carry a size: once, few, many, or a class if the clone is expanded.

j_call: TRBJ1-3; d_call: NA; v_call: TRBV9; clone_size: NA; cdr3_aa: CASSVGGISGNTIYF; cdr3_nt: TGTGCCAGCAGCGTAGGAGGGATCTCTGGAAACACCATATATTTT
j_call: TRBJ2-1; d_call: NA; v_call: TRBV28; clone_size: NA; cdr3_aa: CASSPRRRRYGGAYNEQFF; cdr3_nt: TGTGCCAGCAGCCCCCGGCGACGGAGGTATGGGGGCGCCTACAATGAGCAGTTCTTC
j_call: TRBJ1-1; d_call: TRBD1; v_call: TRBV6-1; clone_size: NA; cdr3_aa: CASPLDRATEAFF; cdr3_nt: TGTGCCAGCCCGCTAGACAGGGCGACTGAAGCTTTCTTT
j_call: TRBJ2-1; d_call: NA; v_call: TRBV2; clone_size: NA; cdr3_aa: CASSENAGYIQFF; cdr3_nt: TGTGCCAGCAGTGAAAATGCGGGGTACATTCAGTTCTTC
j_call: TRBJ2-1; d_call: NA; v_call: TRBV21-1; clone_size: NA; cdr3_aa: CASAPAPASGRYKFEQFF; cdr3_nt: TGTGCCAGCGCTCCAGCTCCGGCTAGCGGTCGTTACAAGTTTGAGCAGTTCTTC
j_call: TRBJ2-2; d_call: NA; v_call: TRBV11-3; clone_size: NA; cdr3_aa: CASSLVLARTYTGELFF; cdr3_nt: TGTGCCAGCAGCTTAGTGTTGGCTCGGACTTACACCGGGGAGCTGTTTTTT
j_call: TRBJ1-6; d_call: TRBD1; v_call: TRBV2; clone_size: NA; cdr3_aa: CASRGDRGPSPLHF; cdr3_nt: TGTGCCAGCAGGGGGGACAGGGGTCCTTCACCCCTCCACTTT
j_call: TRBJ1-1; d_call: TRBD1; v_call: TRBV7-2; clone_size: NA; cdr3_aa: CASSPWTGGLGEAFF; cdr3_nt: TGTGCCAGCAGCCCATGGACAGGGGGACTGGGTGAAGCTTTCTTT
j_call: TRBJ2-2; d_call: NA; v_call: TRBV11-3; clone_size: once; cdr3_aa: CASSSPRQMNTGELFF; cdr3_nt: TGTGCCAGCAGCTCCCCTAGACAGATGAACACCGGGGAGCTGTTTTTT
j_call: TRBJ2-2; d_call: NA; v_call: TRBV7-9; clone_size: NA; cdr3_aa: CASSWGQNTGELFF; cdr3_nt: TGTGCCAGCAGCTGGGGACAGAACACCGGGGAGCTGTTTTTT
j_call: TRBJ2-1; d_call: TRBD2; v_call: TRBV19; clone_size: NA; cdr3_aa: CASIGGRRINEQFF; cdr3_nt: TGTGCCAGTATCGGCGGGAGGAGAATCAATGAGCAGTTCTTC
j_call: TRBJ1-4; d_call: NA; v_call: TRBV11-2; clone_size: NA; cdr3_aa: CASSLDLDEKLFF; cdr3_nt: TGTGCCAGCAGCTTAGATCTAGATGAAAAACTGTTTTTT
j_call: TRBJ2-2; d_call: TRBD1; v_call: TRBV27; clone_size: NA; cdr3_aa: CASSLGQGETGELFF; cdr3_nt: TGTGCCAGCAGTTTGGGACAGGGGGAAACCGGGGAGCTGTTTTTT
j_call: TRBJ2-3; d_call: NA; v_call: TRBV11-2; clone_size: NA; cdr3_aa: CASSSRWGESPRDTQYF; cdr3_nt: TGTGCCAGCAGCTCCCGATGGGGGGAGAGCCCCCGAGATACGCAGTATTTT
j_call: TRBJ1-4; d_call: TRBD1; v_call: TRBV27; clone_size: NA; cdr3_aa: CASSLGTGSILREKLFF; cdr3_nt: TGTGCCAGCAGTTTGGGGACAGGGTCTATCCTTCGTGAAAAACTGTTTTTT
j_call: TRBJ1-1; d_call: TRBD1; v_call: TRBV11-3; clone_size: NA; cdr3_aa: CASSFLPDRANTEAFF; cdr3_nt: TGTGCCAGCAGTTTTTTGCCCGACAGGGCGAACACTGAAGCTTTCTTT
j_call: TRBJ2-7; d_call: TRBD2; v_call: TRBV28; clone_size: NA; cdr3_aa: CASSTIAGVSYEQYF; cdr3_nt: TGTGCCAGCAGCACCATAGCGGGCGTTTCCTACGAGCAGTACTTC
j_call: TRBJ2-5; d_call: NA; v_call: TRBV28; clone_size: NA; cdr3_aa: CASNSSPAWETQYF; cdr3_nt: TGTGCCAGCAATTCTAGCCCGGCCTGGGAGACCCAGTACTTC
j_call: TRBJ1-1; d_call: TRBD1; v_call: TRBV27; clone_size: NA; cdr3_aa: CASRGGQATEAFF; cdr3_nt: TGTGCCAGCAGGGGGGGACAGGCCACTGAAGCTTTCTTT
j_call: TRBJ2-7; d_call: TRBD2; v_call: TRBV6-1; clone_size: NA; cdr3_aa: CASRRPGLAVYEQYF; cdr3_nt: TGTGCCAGCCGGAGGCCGGGCCTAGCGGTATACGAGCAGTACTTC
j_call: TRBJ1-1; d_call: NA; v_call: TRBV4-1; clone_size: NA; cdr3_aa: CASSQDPIAEAFF; cdr3_nt: TGCGCCAGCAGCCAAGATCCTATTGCTGAAGCTTTCTTT
j_call: TRBJ1-1; d_call: TRBD1; v_call: TRBV6-1; clone_size: NA; cdr3_aa: CASSGSGTGEYTEAFF; cdr3_nt: TGTGCCAGCAGTGGATCCGGGACAGGGGAGTACACTGAAGCTTTCTTT
j_call: TRBJ2-5; d_call: NA; v_call: TRBV7-3; clone_size: NA; cdr3_aa: CASSIQQGTQYF; cdr3_nt: TGTGCCAGCAGCATCCAACAGGGGACCCAGTACTTC
j_call: TRBJ2-5; d_call: NA; v_call: TRBV28; clone_size: NA; cdr3_aa: CASTPGTRVYF; cdr3_nt: TGTGCCAGCACACCCGGGACTCGCGTGTACTTC
j_call: TRBJ2-7; d_call: TRBD2; v_call: TRBV27; clone_size: NA; cdr3_aa: CASSQAAGIAYEQYF; cdr3_nt: TGTGCCAGCAGTCAGGCAGCGGGAATCGCCTACGAGCAGTACTTC
j_call: TRBJ2-2; d_call: NA; v_call: TRBV30; clone_size: NA; cdr3_aa: CAWIGTATTGELFF; cdr3_nt: TGTGCCTGGATAGGGACTGCAACAACCGGGGAGCTGTTTTTT
j_call: TRBJ2-2; d_call: NA; v_call: TRBV10-3; clone_size: NA; cdr3_aa: CAISGFQGANTGELFF; cdr3_nt: TGTGCCATCAGTGGGTTTCAGGGCGCGAACACCGGGGAGCTGTTTTTT
j_call: TRBJ1-5; d_call: NA; v_call: TRBV19; clone_size: NA; cdr3_aa: CASRETGGGVQPQHF; cdr3_nt: TGTGCCAGTAGAGAGACCGGCGGCGGGGTTCAGCCCCAGCATTTT
j_call: TRBJ1-1; d_call: NA; v_call: TRBV28; clone_size: NA; cdr3_aa: CASSPSILNTEAFF; cdr3_nt: TGTGCCAGCAGCCCCAGTATTTTGAACACTGAAGCTTTCTTT
j_call: TRBJ2-5; d_call: TRBD2; v_call: TRBV18; clone_size: NA; cdr3_aa: CASSPPPGRELMIKTQYF; cdr3_nt: TGTGCCAGCTCACCACCCCCCGGGCGGGAGCTTATGATAAAGACCCAGTACTTC
j_call: TRBJ2-1; d_call: NA; v_call: TRBV4-2; clone_size: NA; cdr3_aa: CASSQGRTRFDEQFF; cdr3_nt: TGTGCCAGCAGCCAAGGGCGAACTAGGTTCGATGAGCAGTTCTTC
j_call: TRBJ2-5; d_call: NA; v_call: TRBV9; clone_size: NA; cdr3_aa: CASSVGGTETQYF; cdr3_nt: TGTGCCAGCAGCGTAGGCGGGACAGAGACCCAGTACTTC
j_call: TRBJ2-3; d_call: TRBD2; v_call: TRBV14; clone_size: NA; cdr3_aa: CASSQEGLAGESDTQYF; cdr3_nt: TGTGCCAGCAGCCAAGAGGGCCTAGCGGGGGAATCAGATACGCAGTATTTT
j_call: TRBJ2-3; d_call: TRBD2; v_call: TRBV9; clone_size: NA; cdr3_aa: CASSGGTGLGSSDTQYF; cdr3_nt: TGTGCCAGCAGCGGGGGGACCGGACTAGGGTCTTCAGATACGCAGTATTTT
j_call: TRBJ1-4; d_call: NA; v_call: TRBV5-1; clone_size: NA; cdr3_aa: CASSSSLMSASNEKLFF; cdr3_nt: TGCGCCAGCAGCTCCTCCCTTATGTCAGCGAGTAATGAAAAACTGTTTTTT
j_call: TRBJ1-6; d_call: TRBD1; v_call: TRBV7-9; clone_size: NA; cdr3_aa: CASSARSRQGAGSPLHF; cdr3_nt: TGTGCCAGCAGCGCACGATCCCGACAGGGGGCGGGGTCACCCCTCCACTTT
j_call: TRBJ2-2; d_call: NA; v_call: TRBV2; clone_size: NA; cdr3_aa: CASSPGTTTGELFF; cdr3_nt: TGTGCCAGCAGTCCCGGGACAACGACCGGGGAGCTGTTTTTT
j_call: TRBJ2-4; d_call: TRBD2; v_call: TRBV11-3; clone_size: NA; cdr3_aa: CASSLGRLGSGGIQYF; cdr3_nt: TGTGCCAGCAGCTTAGGCCGTTTGGGTAGCGGGGGCATTCAGTACTTC
j_call: TRBJ2-3; d_call: NA; v_call: TRBV5-1; clone_size: NA; cdr3_aa: CASSFLEGSTDTQYF; cdr3_nt: TGCGCCAGCAGCTTTCTGGAGGGTTCCACAGATACGCAGTATTTT
j_call: TRBJ1-2; d_call: TRBD1; v_call: TRBV28; clone_size: NA; cdr3_aa: CASSLEMTGGIYGYTF; cdr3_nt: TGTGCCAGCAGCCTAGAGATGACAGGGGGAATCTATGGCTACACCTTC
j_call: TRBJ2-5; d_call: NA; v_call: TRBV11-1; clone_size: NA; cdr3_aa: CASSLAREGETQYF; cdr3_nt: TGTGCCAGCAGCTTAGCGCGTGAGGGAGAGACCCAGTACTTC
j_call: TRBJ1-2; d_call: NA; v_call: TRBV5-6; clone_size: NA; cdr3_aa: CASSFQQGSGYTF; cdr3_nt: TGTGCCAGCAGCTTTCAGCAGGGTAGCGGCTACACCTTC
j_call: TRBJ2-1; d_call: TRBD2; v_call: TRBV7-6; clone_size: NA; cdr3_aa: CASSPGLHNEQFF; cdr3_nt: TGTGCCAGCAGCCCGGGACTACACAATGAGCAGTTCTTC
j_call: TRBJ2-7; d_call: NA; v_call: TRBV7-9; clone_size: NA; cdr3_aa: CASSLARQYYEQYF; cdr3_nt: TGTGCCAGCAGCTTAGCGAGACAGTACTACGAGCAGTACTTC
j_call: TRBJ2-7; d_call: TRBD2; v_call: TRBV5-1; clone_size: NA; cdr3_aa: CASSLELAGGHEQYF; cdr3_nt: TGCGCCAGCAGCTTGGAATTAGCGGGAGGACACGAGCAGTACTTC
j_call: TRBJ1-4; d_call: NA; v_call: TRBV27; clone_size: once; cdr3_aa: CASSHTGGDEYIEKLFF; cdr3_nt: TGTGCCAGCAGTCACACCGGGGGGGACGAGTACATAGAAAAACTGTTTTTT
j_call: TRBJ2-5; d_call: NA; v_call: TRBV7-8; clone_size: NA; cdr3_aa: CASSLGQSRGETQYF; cdr3_nt: TGTGCCAGCAGCTTAGGACAGTCTAGGGGAGAGACCCAGTACTTC